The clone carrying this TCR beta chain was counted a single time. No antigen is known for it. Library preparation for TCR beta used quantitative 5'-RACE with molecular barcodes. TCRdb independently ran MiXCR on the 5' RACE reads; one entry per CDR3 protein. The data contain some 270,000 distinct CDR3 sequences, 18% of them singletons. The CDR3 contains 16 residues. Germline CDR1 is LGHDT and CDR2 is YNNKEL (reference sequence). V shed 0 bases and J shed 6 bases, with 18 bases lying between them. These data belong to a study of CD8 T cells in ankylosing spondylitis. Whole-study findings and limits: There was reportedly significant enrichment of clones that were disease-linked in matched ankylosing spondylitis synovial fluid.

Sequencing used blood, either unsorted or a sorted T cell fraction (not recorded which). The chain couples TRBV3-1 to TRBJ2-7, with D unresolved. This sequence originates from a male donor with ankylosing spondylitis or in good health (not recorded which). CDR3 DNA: TGTGCCAGCAGCCAAGACCCCCAACGACCGGCTTCCGAGCAGTACTTC. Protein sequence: CASSQDPQRPASEQYF.